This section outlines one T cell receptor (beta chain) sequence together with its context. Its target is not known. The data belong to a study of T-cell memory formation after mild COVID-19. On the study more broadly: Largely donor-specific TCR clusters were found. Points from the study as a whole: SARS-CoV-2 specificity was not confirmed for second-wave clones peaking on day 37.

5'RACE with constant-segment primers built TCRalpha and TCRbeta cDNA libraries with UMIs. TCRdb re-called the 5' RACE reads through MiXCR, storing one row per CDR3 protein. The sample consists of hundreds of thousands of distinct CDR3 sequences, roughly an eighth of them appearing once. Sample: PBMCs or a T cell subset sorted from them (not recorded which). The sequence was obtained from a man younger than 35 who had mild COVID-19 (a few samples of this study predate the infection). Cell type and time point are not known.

CDR3 sequence (DNA): TGTGCCAGCAGCTTGGCCGCACAGGGGGCTGGCACCGGGGAGCTGTTTTTT. Encoded protein: CASSLAAQGAGTGELFF. The rearrangement links TRBV5-6 to TRBJ2-2; TRBD1 matches 9 bases. Germline CDR1 and CDR2: SGHDT and YYEEEE. The CDR3 is 17 amino acids. V was pared by 0 bases and J by 4 bases, with 7 bases of the junction left unmatched.